What follows describes a single TCR beta chain. The antigen remains unidentified. TCRdb independently ran MiXCR on the reads; one entry per CDR3 protein. The repertoire includes 450,000 to 600,000 distinct CDR3 sequences, about 42% of them detected once, and just under 45% sits in the top ten. These data come from a study of T cell repertoires in cytomegalovirus infection. The overall study: CMV epitopes used comprised recently identified HLA-C-restricted ones and well-studied HLA-B-restricted ones. Public TCR beta signatures indicated both CMV infection and matching HLA type.

Study results and caveats: Accumulated public TCR beta family frequency recognized individuals carrying CMV together with the relevant HLA. Ex vivo responses were dominated by HLA-C-restricted CMV-specific TCR beta clonotypes.

The germline CDR1 and CDR2 sequences are SGHNT and YYREEE (reference sequence). This CDR3 has 15 residues. Trimming left V 7 bases short and J 3 bases short, with 17 bases between. The receptor was derived from a human donor in good health (CMV status not recorded). Some clones in this sample may be carry-over from other donors' samples. The source was cultured PBMCs, collected from culture after CMV antigen stimulation. This chain connects TRBV5-4 to TRBJ1-5; D unresolved. CDR3 amino acids: CASHYRWQINQPQHF. DNA for the CDR3: TGTGCCAGCCATTATAGATGGCAGATCAATCAGCCCCAGCATTTT.